The text below deals with one T cell receptor (beta chain). Its antigen is still unknown. Data came from immunoSEQ multiplex PCR; TCRdb stores just in-frame clones and leaves some out. The sample yields 100,000 to 150,000 clones, around nine tenths seen once. The sample belongs to a study of cytomegalovirus exposure and HLA in healthy donors. Across the study: The roughly 660 first-cohort repertoires shared a platform with the 130 or so validation repertoires, as reported in a later analysis.

Study outcomes and limitations: Most TCR sequences were uncommon, yet certain public TCRs appeared in many donors. First-cohort TCR clusters were later found to tend to co-occur in the approximately 120 validation repertoires.

Separate from the 666-subject first cohort, the roughly 130-subject validation cohort was the one that the donors belonged to. Germline assignment: CDR1 KGHSH and CDR2 LQKENI. J was trimmed by 2 bases and V by 8 bases; bases with no gene match: 3. CDR3 length: 15 residues. This TCR was sampled from a woman younger than 35 in good health and CMV-seronegative. V and J are TRBV18 and TRBJ2-2; 12 bases fit TRBD2. Sequencing used PBMCs. In nucleotides, the CDR3 is TGTGCCAGCGCCGGACTAGCGGGAAACACCGGGGAGCTGTTTTTT. It specifies CASAGLAGNTGELFF.